The entry below describes one T cell receptor beta chain. This CDR3 comprises 15 residues. The V gene's germline CDR1 is SNHLY and CDR2 FYNNEI. The V and J ends lost 7 bases and 1 base respectively, with 16 bases between them. This table comes from immunoSEQ multiplex PCR, and its TCRdb copy is limited to in-frame clones, with some not included. Here the sample spans 100,000 to 150,000 clones, around four fifths being singletons. The data originate from a study of blood T cell repertoires in COVID-19. About the study: Acute-phase and convalescent COVID-19 samples originated in the United States, Italy and Spain.

V gene TRBV2 combines with J gene TRBJ1-1, with D perhaps matching TRBD1 (6 bases). This receptor was obtained from a man between 60 and 75 years old with acute or convalescent COVID-19. Input material: peripheral blood. The CDR3 loop is CASIYPGEGNTEAFF. In nucleotides, the CDR3 is TGTGCCAGCATATACCCAGGGGAGGGGAACACTGAAGCTTTCTTT.